The 17 T cell receptor beta chains given below trace back to one sample, sequenced in a study of blood T cell repertoires in COVID-19. Only in-frame clones appear in the TCRdb table, and some are missing; sequencing was by immunoSEQ multiplex PCR. The sample comprises 150,000 or so clones, around 85% of which are singletons, and about 1.2% rests with the top ten. The material sequenced was peripheral blood. These receptors originate from a man aged 55 to 70 who had recovered from COVID-19.

The CDR3 loop reads CATSDSGLAGRTTDTQYF. Here the CDR3 DNA reads TGTGCCACCAGTGACTCCGGACTAGCGGGGAGGACCACAGATACGCAGTATTTT. This chain connects TRBV24-1 to TRBJ2-3; TRBD2 matches at 12 bases. Germline CDR1 KGHDR, CDR2 SFDVKD. V shed 4 bases, J shed 2 bases, and the junction held 9 bases outside the gene matches. The CDR3 runs to 18 residues.

V is TRBV6-4 and J is TRBJ1-1, with a weak D call TRBD1 (5 bases). Between the trimmed V and J ends, which lost 6 bases and 1 base, there was a span of 9 bases. Per the germline V gene, CDR1 is MRHNA and CDR2 is SNTAGT. CDR3 size: 13 residues. The CDR3 nucleotides read TGTGCCAGCAGCCAACAGGAGAACACTGAAGCTTTCTTT. Its protein is CASSQQENTEAFF.

The chain combines TRBV6-5 with TRBJ2-1; weak D call: TRBD1 (5 bases). Trimming took off 6 bases at V and 9 bases at J, with 15 bases between the two ends. The CDR3 contains 13 residues. Germline V gene sequence: CDR1 MNHEY, CDR2 SVGAGI. CDR3 DNA: TGTGCCAGCAGGGGCTCTAGGGGAACTGAGCAGTTCTTC. Translating it yields CASRGSRGTEQFF.

This chain joins TRBV30 and TRBJ2-5, with 8 bases that match TRBD1. The junction had 9 bases not matched to a gene; V was cut back by 3 bases and J by 3 bases. The CDR3 covers 15 residues. Germline values: CDR1 GTSNPN, CDR2 SVGIG (reference sequence). The CDR3: CAWSVPTGGEETQYF. In DNA form, the CDR3 reads TGTGCCTGGAGCGTCCCTACAGGGGGTGAAGAGACCCAGTACTTC.

This rearrangement joins TRBV11-2 to TRBJ1-1; the D is unclear. V shed 1 base and J shed 3 bases, with 9 bases lying between them. This CDR3 spans 14 amino acids. The V gene's germline CDR1 is SGHAT and CDR2 FQNNGV. The CDR3 DNA sequence: TGTGCCAGCAGCTTAGTTTACAGTGACACTGAAGCTTTCTTT. This gives the protein CASSLVYSDTEAFF.

The chain combines TRBV4-3 with TRBJ1-3; 8 bases map to TRBD1. Germline CDR1 and CDR2: LGHNA and YSLEER. There are 15 residues in the CDR3. The J segment lost 2 bases and the V segment lost 5 bases, leaving 5 bases of the junction unmatched. The chain's CDR3 is CASSVDRVAGNTIYF. CDR3 sequence (DNA): TGCGCCAGCAGCGTGGACAGGGTCGCTGGAAACACCATATATTTT.

This clone was observed once. The rearrangement links TRBV11-2 to TRBJ2-3; 8 bases line up with TRBD1. With 1 base clipped from V and 4 bases from J, the junction kept 4 bases outside the gene matches. CDR1 is SGHAT, CDR2 FQNNGV, per germline. The CDR3 loop spans 15 amino acids. CDR3: CASSLADRVADTQYF. In DNA form, the CDR3 reads TGTGCCAGCAGCTTAGCGGACAGGGTAGCAGATACGCAGTATTTT. Complete variable domain (other parts from reference TRBV11-2 and TRBJ2-3): EAGVAQSPRYKIIEKRQSVAFWCNPISGHATLYWYQQILGQGPKLLIQFQNNGVVDDSQLPKDRFSAERLKGVDSTLKIQPAKLEDSAVYLCASSLADRVADTQYFGPGTRLTVL.

This clone was found a few times. The sample has other DNA sequences that encode this CDR3 too. The chain links TRBV4-1 to TRBJ1-2; a weak D match, TRBD1 (6 bases). V shed 0 bases and J shed 3 bases, with 11 bases lying between them. CDR1 is MGHRA, CDR2 YSYEKL, per germline. This CDR3 is 15 amino acids long. CDR3: CASSQDLDRHYGYTF. In DNA, the CDR3 is TGCGCCAGCAGCCAAGATCTGGACAGACACTATGGCTACACCTTC.

V gene TRBV7-9 combines with J gene TRBJ1-2; the D gene is possibly TRBD1 (5 bases). CDR1 is SEHNR and CDR2 is FQNEAQ in the germline V gene (reference sequence). Deletions cut 6 bases from V and 3 bases from J, with 14 bases between. This CDR3 region has 14 residues. In DNA form, the CDR3 reads TGTGCCAGCAGATCAGGGTCTGTGGACTATGGCTACACCTTC. Protein product: CASRSGSVDYGYTF.

This clone was counted a single time. This chain links TRBV9 with TRBJ1-2; 9 bases are a match to TRBD1. J gave up 4 bases and V 0 bases, and 10 bases lay outside the gene matches. Germline V gene data show CDR1 as SGDLS and CDR2 as YYNGEE. This CDR3 is 17 amino acids long. This CDR3 is CASSVGSQGAWIYGYTF. The CDR3 DNA follows: TGTGCCAGCAGCGTAGGATCACAGGGGGCGTGGATCTATGGCTACACCTTC.

This clone was seen more than once but under ten times. This chain joins TRBV27 and TRBJ1-6, with TRBD1 as a possible D gene (6 bases). The CDR3 totals 14 residues. Deletions cut 3 bases from V and 6 bases from J, with 9 bases between. The germline CDR1 and CDR2 sequences are MNHEY and SMNVEV (reference sequence). The CDR3 DNA reads TGTGCCAGCAGTTTTCCAGGGGCTAATTCACCCCTCCACTTT. This encodes CASSFPGANSPLHF.

This rearrangement joins TRBV7-9 to TRBJ1-6; 8 positions match TRBD1. The V and J ends lost 1 base and 7 bases, in that order; junction bases with no gene match: 3. CDR1 is SEHNR, CDR2 FQNEAQ, per germline (reference sequence). The CDR3 is 15 residues long. The CDR3 nucleotides read TGTGCCAGCAGCTTAGACAGGGGGAACAATTCACCCCTCCACTTT. It is translated as CASSLDRGNNSPLHF.

This clone was picked up one time. V usage is TRBV19 and J usage is TRBJ2-2; weak D call: TRBD1 (6 bases). This CDR3 spans 15 amino acids. The V and J ends lost 3 bases and 2 bases respectively, with 10 bases between them. CDR1 is LNHDA and CDR2 is SQIVND in the germline V gene (reference sequence). The CDR3 here is CASSILTGNTGELFF. Here the CDR3 DNA reads TGTGCCAGTAGTATCCTGACAGGAAACACCGGGGAGCTGTTTTTT.

The DNA of the CDR3 is TGTGCCACCAGTGGCGGGGGGATCAATCAGCCCCAGCATTTT. Translation: CATSGGGINQPQHF. V is TRBV24-1 and J is TRBJ1-5; TRBD1 is a possible D gene (5 bases). The CDR3 contains 14 residues. V lost 5 bases and J lost 3, with 10 bases in between. CDR1 is KGHDR, CDR2 SFDVKD, per germline.

The CDR3 loop is CASSEETQYF. DNA of the CDR3: TGTGCCAGCTCGGAGGAGACCCAGTACTTC. The chain couples TRBV18 to TRBJ2-5; D is uncertain. There are 10 residues in the CDR3. V was clipped by 6 bases and J by 5 bases, with 4 bases between them. CDR1 is KGHSH and CDR2 is LQKENI in the germline V gene.

The rearrangement uses TRBV7-3 and TRBJ2-7; TRBD1 might be the D (5 bases). Germline V lookup: CDR1 SGHTA, CDR2 FQGTGA. Trimming removed 5 bases from V and 2 bases from J, with 13 bases in between. The CDR3 runs 14 residues. The CDR3 spells CASSPTDSAYEQYF. The CDR3 nucleotides read TGTGCCAGCAGCCCTACCGACAGCGCCTACGAGCAGTACTTC.

The chain is built from TRBV19 and TRBJ1-4; D is uncertain. The germline CDR1 and CDR2 sequences are LNHDA and SQIVND (reference sequence). CDR3 size: 16 residues. Trimming removed 5 bases from V and 3 bases from J, with 16 bases in between. DNA for the CDR3: TGTGCCAGTAGTCTCAGACACAAGCTGGCTAATGAAAAACTGTTTTTT. This sequence encodes CASSLRHKLANEKLFF.